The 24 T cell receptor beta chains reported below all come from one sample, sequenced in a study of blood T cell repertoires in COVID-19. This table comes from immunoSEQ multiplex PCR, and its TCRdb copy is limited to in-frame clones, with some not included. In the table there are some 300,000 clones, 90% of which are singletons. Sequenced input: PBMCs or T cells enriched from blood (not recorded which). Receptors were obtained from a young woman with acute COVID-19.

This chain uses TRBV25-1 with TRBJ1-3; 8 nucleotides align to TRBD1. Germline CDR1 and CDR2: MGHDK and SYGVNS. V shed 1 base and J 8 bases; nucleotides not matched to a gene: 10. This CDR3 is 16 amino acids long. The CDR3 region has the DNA TGTGCCAGCAGTGAATGGGGGTCAGGGGGCGAGGACACCATATATTTT. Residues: CASSEWGSGGEDTIYF. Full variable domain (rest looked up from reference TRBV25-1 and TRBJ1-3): EADIYQTPRYLVIGTGKKITLECSQTMGHDKMYWYQQDPGMELHLIHYSYGVNSTEKGDLSSESTVSRIRTEHFPLTLESARPSHTSQYLCASSEWGSGGEDTIYFGEGSWLTVV.

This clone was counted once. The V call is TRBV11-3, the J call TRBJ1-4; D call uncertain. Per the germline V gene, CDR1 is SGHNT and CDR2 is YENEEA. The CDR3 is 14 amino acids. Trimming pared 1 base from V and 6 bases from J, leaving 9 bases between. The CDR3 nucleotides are TGTGCCAGCAGCTTAGGCGAGAGCTATGAAAAACTGTTTTTT. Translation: CASSLGESYEKLFF.

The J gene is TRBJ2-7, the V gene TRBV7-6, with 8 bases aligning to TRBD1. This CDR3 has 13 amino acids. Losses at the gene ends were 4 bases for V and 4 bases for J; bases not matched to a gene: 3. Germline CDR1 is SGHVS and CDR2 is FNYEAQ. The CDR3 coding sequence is TGTGCCAGCAGCTCAGGGGGCCTTTACGAGCAGTACTTC. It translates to CASSSGGLYEQYF.

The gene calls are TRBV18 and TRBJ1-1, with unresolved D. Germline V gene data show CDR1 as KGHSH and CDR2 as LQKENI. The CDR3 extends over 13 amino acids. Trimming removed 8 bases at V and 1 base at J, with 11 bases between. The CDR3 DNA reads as TGTGCCAGCCGTAGGAGGAAGAACACTGAAGCTTTCTTT. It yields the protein CASRRRKNTEAFF. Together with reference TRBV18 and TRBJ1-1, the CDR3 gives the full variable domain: NAGVMQNPRHLVRRRGQEARLRCSPMKGHSHVYWYRQLPEEGLKFMVYLQKENIIDESGMPKERFSAEFPKEGPSILRIQQVVRGDSAAYFCASRRRKNTEAFFGQGTRLTVV.

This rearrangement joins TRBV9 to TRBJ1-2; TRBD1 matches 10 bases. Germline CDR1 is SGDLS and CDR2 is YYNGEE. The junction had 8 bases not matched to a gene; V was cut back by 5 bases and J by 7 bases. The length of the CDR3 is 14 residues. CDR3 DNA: TGTGCCAGCAGGGGACAGGGGACCGCTTTTGGCTACACCTTC. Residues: CASRGQGTAFGYTF.

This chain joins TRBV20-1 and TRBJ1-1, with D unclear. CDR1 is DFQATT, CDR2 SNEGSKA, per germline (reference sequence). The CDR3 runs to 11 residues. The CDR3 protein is CSPRINTEAFF. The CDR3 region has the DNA TGCAGCCCTAGGATTAACACTGAAGCTTTCTTT.

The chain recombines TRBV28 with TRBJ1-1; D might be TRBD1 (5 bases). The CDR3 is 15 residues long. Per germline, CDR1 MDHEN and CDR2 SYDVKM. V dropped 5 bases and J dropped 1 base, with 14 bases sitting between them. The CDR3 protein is CASSNGGLENTEAFF. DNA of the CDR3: TGTGCCAGCAGTAACGGGGGGTTGGAGAACACTGAAGCTTTCTTT.

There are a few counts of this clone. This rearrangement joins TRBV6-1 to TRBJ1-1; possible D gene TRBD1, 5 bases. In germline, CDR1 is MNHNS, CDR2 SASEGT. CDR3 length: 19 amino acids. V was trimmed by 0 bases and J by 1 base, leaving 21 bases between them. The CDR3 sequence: CASSEARGSGRGRNTEAFF. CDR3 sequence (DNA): TGTGCCAGCAGTGAAGCCCGTGGAAGCGGGAGGGGCCGGAACACTGAAGCTTTCTTT.

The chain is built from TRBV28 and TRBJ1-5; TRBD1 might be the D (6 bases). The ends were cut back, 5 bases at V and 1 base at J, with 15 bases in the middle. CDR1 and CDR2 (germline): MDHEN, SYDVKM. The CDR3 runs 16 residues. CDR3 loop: CASSLQGIGSNQPQHF. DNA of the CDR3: TGTGCCAGCAGTCTACAGGGTATAGGAAGCAATCAGCCCCAGCATTTT.

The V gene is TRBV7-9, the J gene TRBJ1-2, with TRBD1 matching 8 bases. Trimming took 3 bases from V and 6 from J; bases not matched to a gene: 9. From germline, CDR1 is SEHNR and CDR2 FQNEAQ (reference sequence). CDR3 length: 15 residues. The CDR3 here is CASSLGRRTGNGYTF. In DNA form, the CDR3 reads TGTGCCAGCAGCTTGGGGAGACGGACAGGGAATGGCTACACCTTC.

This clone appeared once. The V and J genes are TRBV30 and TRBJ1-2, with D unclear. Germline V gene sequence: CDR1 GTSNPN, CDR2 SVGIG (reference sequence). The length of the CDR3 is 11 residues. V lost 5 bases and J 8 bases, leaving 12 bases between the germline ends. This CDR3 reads CAWGGAGGYTF. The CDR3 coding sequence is TGTGCCTGGGGAGGAGCGGGGGGCTACACCTTC. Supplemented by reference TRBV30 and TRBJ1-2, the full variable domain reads SQTIHQWPATLVQPVGSPLSLECTVEGTSNPNLYWYRQAAGRGLQLLFYSVGIGQISSEVPQNLSASRPQDRQFILSSKKLLLSDSGFYLCAWGGAGGYTFGSGTRLTVV.

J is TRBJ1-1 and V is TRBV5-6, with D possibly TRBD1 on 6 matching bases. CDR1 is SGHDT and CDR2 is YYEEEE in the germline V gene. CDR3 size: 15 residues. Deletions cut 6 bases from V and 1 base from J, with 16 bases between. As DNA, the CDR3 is TGTGCCAGCACCGCGCCTGGGGGCGGGAACACTGAAGCTTTCTTT. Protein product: CASTAPGGGNTEAFF.

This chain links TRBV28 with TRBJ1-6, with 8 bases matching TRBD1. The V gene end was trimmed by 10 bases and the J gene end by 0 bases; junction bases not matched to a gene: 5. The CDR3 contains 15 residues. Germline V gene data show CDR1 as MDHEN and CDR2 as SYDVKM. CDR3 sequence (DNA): TGTGCCACCTCAGGGGGCAGCTCCTATAATTCACCCCTCCACTTT. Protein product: CATSGGSSYNSPLHF.

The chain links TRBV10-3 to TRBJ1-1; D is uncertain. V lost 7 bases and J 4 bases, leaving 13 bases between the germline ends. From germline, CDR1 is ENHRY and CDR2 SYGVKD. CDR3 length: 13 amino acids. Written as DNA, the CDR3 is TGTGCCATCACCGTGGAGGGAGGCACTGAAGCTTTCTTT. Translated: CAITVEGGTEAFF.

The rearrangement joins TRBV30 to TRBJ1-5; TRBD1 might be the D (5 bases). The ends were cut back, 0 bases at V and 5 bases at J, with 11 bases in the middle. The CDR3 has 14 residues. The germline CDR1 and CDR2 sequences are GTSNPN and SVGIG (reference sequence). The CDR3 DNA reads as TGTGCCTGGAGTGTGGCAGGGTGGGATCAGCCCCAGCATTTT. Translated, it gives CAWSVAGWDQPQHF.

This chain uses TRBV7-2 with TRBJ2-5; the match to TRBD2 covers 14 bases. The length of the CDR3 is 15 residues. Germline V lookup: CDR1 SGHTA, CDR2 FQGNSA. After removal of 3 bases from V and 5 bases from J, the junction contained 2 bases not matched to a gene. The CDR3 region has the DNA TGTGCCAGCAGCTTGGGACTAGCGGGAGTGGAGACCCAGTACTTC. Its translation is CASSLGLAGVETQYF.

CDR3 sequence reads: CATSDPGTANEKLFF. The CDR3 nucleotides read TGTGCCACCAGTGATCCCGGGACAGCCAACGAAAAACTGTTTTTT. This sequence joins TRBV24-1 and TRBJ1-4; 7 bases are a match to TRBD1. This CDR3 region has 15 residues. Germline V gene lookup returns CDR1 KGHDR and CDR2 SFDVKD. With 3 bases clipped from V and 8 bases from J, the junction kept 8 bases outside the gene matches.

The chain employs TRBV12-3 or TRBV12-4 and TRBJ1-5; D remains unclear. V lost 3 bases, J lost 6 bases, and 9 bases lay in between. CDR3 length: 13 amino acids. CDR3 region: CASSFEGFQPQHF. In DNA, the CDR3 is TGTGCCAGCAGTTTTGAGGGTTTTCAGCCCCAGCATTTT.

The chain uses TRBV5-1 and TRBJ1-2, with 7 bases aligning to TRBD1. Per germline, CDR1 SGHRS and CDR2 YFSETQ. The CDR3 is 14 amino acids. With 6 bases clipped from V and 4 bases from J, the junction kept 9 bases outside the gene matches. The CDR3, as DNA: TGCGCCAGCACTCGTGGGGGACAGAGCTATGGCTACACCTTC. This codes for CASTRGGQSYGYTF.

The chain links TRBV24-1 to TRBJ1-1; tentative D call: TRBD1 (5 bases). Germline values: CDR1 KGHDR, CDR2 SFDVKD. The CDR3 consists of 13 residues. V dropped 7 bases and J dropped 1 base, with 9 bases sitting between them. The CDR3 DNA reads TGTGCCACCAGGGGGGGGTGGAACACTGAAGCTTTCTTT. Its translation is CATRGGWNTEAFF.

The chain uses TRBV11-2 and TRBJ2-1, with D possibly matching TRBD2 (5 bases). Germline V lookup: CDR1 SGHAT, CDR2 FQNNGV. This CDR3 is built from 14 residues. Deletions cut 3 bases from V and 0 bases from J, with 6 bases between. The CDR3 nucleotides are TGTGCCAGCAGCTTGACTAACTCCTACAATGAGCAGTTCTTC. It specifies CASSLTNSYNEQFF.

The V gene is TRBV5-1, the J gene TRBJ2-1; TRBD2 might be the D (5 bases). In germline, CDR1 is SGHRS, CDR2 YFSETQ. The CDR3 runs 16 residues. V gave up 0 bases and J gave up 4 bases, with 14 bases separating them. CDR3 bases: TGCGCCAGCAGCTTGGGAGGGCTAGCTCCGTACAATGAGCAGTTCTTC. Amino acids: CASSLGGLAPYNEQFF.

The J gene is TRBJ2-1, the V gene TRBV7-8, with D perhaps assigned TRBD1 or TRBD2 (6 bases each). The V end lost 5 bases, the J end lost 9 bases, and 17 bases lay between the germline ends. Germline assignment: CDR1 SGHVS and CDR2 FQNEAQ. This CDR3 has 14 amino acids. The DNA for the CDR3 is TGTGCCAGCAGCCAGGGGAGGAGGCCATTTGAGCAGTTCTTC. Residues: CASSQGRRPFEQFF.

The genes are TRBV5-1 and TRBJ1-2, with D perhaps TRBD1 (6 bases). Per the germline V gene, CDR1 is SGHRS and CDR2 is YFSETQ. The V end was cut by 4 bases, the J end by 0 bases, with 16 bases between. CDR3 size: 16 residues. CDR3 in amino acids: CASSSEGGKANYGYTF. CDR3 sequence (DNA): TGCGCCAGCAGCAGTGAAGGGGGAAAAGCTAACTATGGCTACACCTTC.